The 21 T cell receptor beta chains presented below share a single source sample, sequenced in a study of control samples from healthy donors and cancer patients. Sequencing used immunoSEQ multiplex PCR; TCRdb keeps in-frame clones, though not all of them. The listing records around 190,000 clones. Sequenced: blood. Every receptor here comes from a woman aged 25 to 45 in good health.

Written as DNA, the CDR3 is TGTGCCAGCTCACCAACACCAGGGACAGGGGAAGCTTTCTTT. This codes for CASSPTPGTGEAFF. V gene TRBV18 combines with J gene TRBJ1-1, with 9 bases aligning to TRBD1. Trimming removed 2 bases from V and 8 bases from J; junction bases left unmatched: 6. CDR3 size: 14 residues. Germline-derived CDR1 and CDR2 are KGHSH and LQKENI.

The chain joins TRBV30 to TRBJ2-7, with a tentative D call TRBD2 (5 bases). The CDR3 is 16 residues long. The V gene's germline CDR1 is GTSNPN and CDR2 SVGIG (reference sequence). Trimming took off 1 base at V and 5 bases at J, with 21 bases between the two ends. DNA of the CDR3: TGTGCCTGGAGTGAATCCCCTTTTCGGGAAGGCGACGAGCAGTACTTC. The encoded protein is CAWSESPFREGDEQYF.

This rearrangement joins TRBV5-1 to TRBJ1-6; perhaps TRBD1 as D (5 bases). CDR3 length: 18 amino acids. The ends were cut back, 0 bases at V and 2 bases at J, with 15 bases in the middle. Per the germline V gene, CDR1 is SGHRS and CDR2 is YFSETQ. As DNA, the CDR3 is TGCGCCAGCAGCTTGGCGGGGTTGGGGCGAACCTATAATTCACCCCTCCACTTT. It yields the protein CASSLAGLGRTYNSPLHF.

The chain joins TRBV6-5 to TRBJ2-5; 14 bases line up with TRBD2. The CDR3 loop spans 15 amino acids. Losses at the gene ends were 5 bases for V and 5 bases for J; bases not matched to a gene: 4. The germline gives CDR1 MNHEY, CDR2 SVGAGI. CDR3 DNA: TGTGCCAGCAGTAAACGGACTAGCGGGGGGGAGACCCAGTACTTC. Its translation is CASSKRTSGGETQYF.

The chain couples TRBV11-2 to TRBJ1-1; D unclear. The germline CDR1 and CDR2 sequences are SGHAT and FQNNGV. V dropped 3 bases and J dropped 1 base, with 6 bases sitting between them. This CDR3 spans 13 amino acids. As DNA, the CDR3 is TGTGCCAGCAGCTTGTCCCCGAACACTGAAGCTTTCTTT. It specifies CASSLSPNTEAFF. The full variable domain, completed using reference TRBV11-2 and TRBJ1-1, is EAGVAQSPRYKIIEKRQSVAFWCNPISGHATLYWYQQILGQGPKLLIQFQNNGVVDDSQLPKDRFSAERLKGVDSTLKIQPAKLEDSAVYLCASSLSPNTEAFFGQGTRLTVV.

This sequence joins TRBV9 and TRBJ1-4, with 8 positions matching TRBD1. The V gene's germline CDR1 is SGDLS and CDR2 YYNGEE. The CDR3 runs 17 residues. V gave up 5 bases and J gave up 3 bases; unmatched junction bases: 12. In DNA, the CDR3 is TGTGCCAGCAGAAAGACAGGGGTCGCTCGCGCTAATGAAAAACTGTTTTTT. Protein product: CASRKTGVARANEKLFF.

This rearrangement joins TRBV27 to TRBJ1-5; no definite D call. Trimming stripped 2 bases from V and 4 bases from J, with 12 bases between. Germline loops: CDR1 MNHEY, CDR2 SMNVEV (reference sequence). The CDR3 length is 15 residues. CDR3 bases: TGTGCCAGCAGTTTAGTGACGGGCGGAAATCAGCCCCAGCATTTT. This codes for CASSLVTGGNQPQHF.

This chain connects TRBV5-1 to TRBJ2-7, with D possibly called TRBD1 or TRBD2 (5 bases each). Germline V gives CDR1 SGHRS, CDR2 YFSETQ. The CDR3 loop spans 15 amino acids. Between the trimmed V and J ends, which lost 0 bases and 1 base, there was a span of 11 bases. The CDR3 loop reads CASSLAGTVSYEQYF. The CDR3 DNA sequence: TGCGCCAGCAGCTTGGCAGGGACCGTTTCCTACGAGCAGTACTTC.

The rearrangement joins TRBV30 to TRBJ1-5; 8 bases agree with TRBD1. Germline CDR1 reads GTSNPN; CDR2 reads SVGIG (reference sequence). The CDR3 runs 14 residues. With V trimmed by 2 bases and J by 7 bases, 7 bases remained unmatched. CDR3 nucleotides: TGTGCCTGGAGTCGGACAGGGCTTGTCCAGCCCCAGCATTTT. Translating gives CAWSRTGLVQPQHF.

The rearrangement uses TRBV7-3 and TRBJ2-3, with TRBD2 matching over 9 bases. V shed 8 bases, J shed 3 bases, and the junction held 6 bases outside the gene matches. The CDR3 sequence is 14 residues long. Germline loops: CDR1 SGHTA, CDR2 FQGTGA. The CDR3 sequence is CASAPGLATDTQYF. CDR3 in DNA: TGTGCCAGCGCCCCGGGACTAGCAACAGATACGCAGTATTTT. Full variable domain (outside the CDR3, taken from reference TRBV7-3 and TRBJ2-3): GAGVSQTPSNKVTEKGKYVELRCDPISGHTALYWYRQSLGQGPEFLIYFQGTGAADDSGLPNDRFFAVRPEGSVSTLKIQRTERGDSAVYLCASAPGLATDTQYFGPGTRLTVL.

This chain connects TRBV11-2 to TRBJ2-2, with no clear D. The CDR3 is 14 amino acids. Germline-derived CDR1 and CDR2 are SGHAT and FQNNGV. Trimming took off 5 bases at V and 7 bases at J, with 14 bases between the two ends. The DNA of the CDR3 is TGTGCCAGCAGCCCCCCGCTCGGTATCGGGGAGCTGTTTTTT. Translation: CASSPPLGIGELFF. The whole variable domain, remainder taken from reference TRBV11-2 and TRBJ2-2, is EAGVAQSPRYKIIEKRQSVAFWCNPISGHATLYWYQQILGQGPKLLIQFQNNGVVDDSQLPKDRFSAERLKGVDSTLKIQPAKLEDSAVYLCASSPPLGIGELFFGEGSRLTVL.

The gene calls are TRBV27 and TRBJ1-3, with 7 bases identical to TRBD1. Looked up from germline, CDR1 is MNHEY and CDR2 is SMNVEV (reference sequence). The CDR3 consists of 16 residues. Trimming cost V 5 bases and J 7 bases; bases outside gene matches: 14. CDR3 residues: CASSPGQDRLRNTIYF. Here the CDR3 DNA reads TGTGCCAGCAGTCCCGGACAGGACCGTCTGAGGAACACCATATATTTT.

This chain uses TRBV15 with TRBJ2-7, with D hard to call. The CDR3 consists of 18 residues. CDR1 LNHNV and CDR2 YYDKDF come from the germline V gene (reference sequence). V dropped 0 bases and J dropped 0 bases, with 18 bases sitting between them. CDR3 protein: CATSRDLGFSLTSYEQYF. The CDR3 DNA follows: TGTGCCACCAGCAGAGATTTGGGTTTCAGCCTTACCTCCTACGAGCAGTACTTC.

This chain connects TRBV29-1 to TRBJ1-5, with TRBD1 matching over 8 bases. The V segment lost 7 bases and the J segment 5 bases; nucleotides outside the gene matches: 7. CDR1 and CDR2 from the germline V gene are SQVTM and ANQGSEA. This CDR3 is built from 13 residues. CDR3 amino acids: CSASTGVDQPQHF. The CDR3 region has the DNA TGCAGCGCATCGACAGGGGTGGATCAGCCCCAGCATTTT.

This chain uses TRBV18 with TRBJ1-5; D call uncertain. V was shortened by 5 bases and J by 0 bases, with 8 bases between the two germline ends. CDR1 is KGHSH and CDR2 is LQKENI in the germline V gene. This CDR3 region has 14 residues. CDR3 sequence: CASSKDYSNQPQHF. CDR3 coding DNA: TGTGCCAGCTCAAAAGATTATAGCAATCAGCCCCAGCATTTT.

The V and J genes are TRBV15 and TRBJ2-7; D not certain. Per the germline V gene, CDR1 is LNHNV and CDR2 is YYDKDF (reference sequence). CDR3 length: 14 amino acids. The ends were cut back, 1 base at V and 4 bases at J, with 11 bases in the middle. The CDR3 nucleotides are TGTGCCACCAGCAGAGGCAGAAGGGATTACGAGCAGTACTTC. It translates to CATSRGRRDYEQYF.

This sequence joins TRBV11-1 and TRBJ2-5; 11 bases align to TRBD1. The CDR3 covers 18 residues. Trimming at V came to 0 bases and at J to 7 bases, leaving 13 bases not matched to a gene. Germline V CDR1 and CDR2: SGHAT, FQDESV (reference sequence). CDR3 amino acids: CASSLARGTGGSRMTQYF. CDR3 DNA sequence: TGTGCCAGCAGCTTAGCCCGCGGGACAGGGGGAAGCAGGATGACCCAGTACTTC.

CDR3 sequence reads: CASSLGRVAKNIQYF. The CDR3, as DNA: TGTGCCAGCAGCTTGGGGCGGGTAGCCAAAAACATTCAGTACTTC. The V gene is TRBV5-8, the J gene TRBJ2-4, with D perhaps TRBD2 (5 bases). CDR1 and CDR2 (germline): SGHTS, YDEGEE. Trimming cost V 0 bases and J 0 bases, with 7 bases left between them. The CDR3 runs to 15 residues.

The rearrangement uses TRBV4-1 and TRBJ1-3, with D unclear. Germline CDR1 and CDR2: MGHRA and YSYEKL. The CDR3 consists of 15 residues. V lost 2 bases to trimming and J lost 1 base, with 9 bases between them. CDR3 sequence reads: CASSQREESGNTIYF. CDR3 coding DNA: TGCGCCAGCAGCCAAAGGGAGGAATCTGGAAACACCATATATTTT.

The rearrangement joins TRBV9 to TRBJ2-1; D is undetermined. The V gene lost 4 bases and the J gene lost 6 bases, with 17 bases spanning the gap. The CDR3 has 15 amino acids. CDR1 SGDLS and CDR2 YYNGEE come from the germline V gene. For the CDR3, the DNA is TGTGCCAGCAGCTATACAGCTCAAGTCGGCAATGAGCAGTTCTTC. Its translation is CASSYTAQVGNEQFF.

V gene TRBV6-6 combines with J gene TRBJ1-2; TRBD1 aligns across 11 bases. CDR3 size: 16 residues. V was clipped by 6 bases and J by 4 bases; unmatched bases: 10. In germline, CDR1 is MNHNY, CDR2 SVGAGI (reference sequence). DNA for the CDR3: TGTGCCAGCAGCCCTCCGGACAGGGGGCACGGCTATGGCTACACCTTC. This encodes CASSPPDRGHGYGYTF.